A single TCR beta chain is shown here with its context. No cognate antigen has been identified for it. No per-base quality is available; no much larger clone lies one base away. This specimen comes from a study of CD8+ T cells in alopecia areata (dated by TCRdb to 2017 to 2018). Regarding the study in general: Treated patients were enrolled in an open-label pilot trial of oral tofacitinib at 5 to 10 mg twice daily for moderate-to-severe alopecia areata. Biopsies were taken from tofacitinib-treated patients at baseline and at 4 and 24 weeks of treatment, and a later scalp biopsy was taken in several of the tofacitinib-treated patients. High-throughput TCRbeta sequencing was used to examine T cell clonal expansion in alopecia areata in both the C3H/HeJ mouse model and human patients. RNA was extracted with the PAXgene miRNA kit for fixed scalp, the miRNeasy kit for PBMCs, and the RNeasy kit for mouse skin. The SALT score, which quantifies the percentage of affected scalp surface area, was used to measure disease severity in treated patients. Tofacitinib was given for 6 to 18 months, followed by 6 months of follow-up off drug to assess delayed response and recurrence. Human TCRbeta sequencing covered scalp tissue and sorted CD4+ and CD8+ peripheral blood T cells from patchy and totalis/universalis alopecia areata patients and healthy controls. TCRbeta CDR3 regions were amplified by immunoSEQ multiplex PCR with 35 Vbeta forward and 13 Jbeta reverse primers. Scalp clonality was compared across normal scalp (n=4), patchy alopecia areata scalp (n=8), and alopecia totalis/universalis scalp (n=8).

The CDR3 spans 14 residues, from the cysteine through the phenylalanine. Just the 42-base CDR3 DNA is kept, in frame starting at base 1. From the germline V gene, CDR1 is MGHRA and CDR2 is YSYEKL. V gives up 4 bases and J gives up 8 bases, and the segment between their germline ends measures 15 bases. Results the study describes overall, beyond this receptor: With tofacitinib, both scalp clonality and the number of expanded CD8+ clones among the top 100 scalp clones went down significantly. Compared with normal scalp, lesional scalp had higher clonality and more expanded CD8+ clones, particularly in alopecia totalis/universalis, a pattern that suggests antigenic drive. Scalp TCR repertoire analysis is complicated because resident alphabeta T cells in normal human skin are also sequenced, whereas mouse skin is dominated by gammadelta T cells. Because the treated cohort was small and had just a single nonresponder, larger studies are needed to establish links between baseline CD8+ expansion and response. Shared TCR sequences between patients were less evident than in mice, which may be partly attributable to HLA diversity in the patient population. Many expanded lesional clones persisted in scalp and blood during tofacitinib treatment, which may partly explain relapse after stopping treatment.

Library prep was done by the immunoSEQ multiplex PCR assay. For TCR sequencing, RNA was extracted from every sample and reverse transcribed into cDNA to serve as template. First-strand cDNA was synthesized with SuperScript III using a 2:1 mix of oligo-dT and random hexamers. A synthetic immune receptor repertoire was used to assess amplification bias, and residual bias was removed computationally. The paper's data handling went like this. After raw reads were preprocessed to remove errors, the CDR3 was defined following IMGT conventions as running from the conserved cysteine to phenylalanine. Clonality was computed by normalizing Shannon entropy by log2 of the number of productive unique TCRs and subtracting the result from 1. Whether scalp clones were CD4 or CD8 was inferred by matching scalp TCRbeta sequences against CD4 and CD8 repertoires sorted from blood. TCRdb limited this immuneACCESS table to in-frame rearrangements with V and J called. A share of clones is missing; checked studies link under half to unresolved V genes, and the rest is unexplained. V, J and clone size are those of that table, while D and trimming were read from the DNA. This sample comprises approximately 160,000 clones, 50% to 65% of them detected only once. 13% to 15% of the sample rests with the top ten.

According to the study, the label for this sample's time point signals: roughly 26 weeks on oral tofacitinib. The meaning of the sample's treatment or condition label: oral pan-JAK inhibitor, 5-10 mg twice daily. Lesional scalp punch biopsies and peripheral blood were collected from alopecia areata patients. After PBMCs were isolated by density centrifugation and stained for CD3, CD4 and CD8, a FACSAria was used to sort CD4+ and CD8+ T cells. The receptor chain draws on TRBV4-1 and TRBJ2-1; a confident D gene designation cannot be given. The TCR originated in a human donor with alopecia areata. Sequenced material: CD4+ T cells sorted from blood, taken at week 24, from a patient treated with tofacitinib. The CDR3: CASSLGVVKDEQFF. At the DNA level, the sequence is TGCGCCAGCAGCCTTGGGGTAGTGAAGGATGAGCAGTTCTTC.